Listed here are 13 T cell receptor beta chains from one sample, sequenced in a study of cytomegalovirus exposure and HLA in healthy donors. Use of 60 Vbeta and 13 Jbeta primers characterized the PCR. TCRdb's table, derived via immunoSEQ multiplex PCR, lists solely in-frame clones and lacks some. The sample holds 90,000 to 120,000 clones, roughly 69% seen once. Sequenced sample: PBMCs. Source of these receptors: a man between 45 and 60 years old in good health and CMV-seropositive.

V and J are TRBV6-1 and TRBJ1-1; TRBD1 might be the D (5 bases). The V and J ends lost 11 bases and 3 bases respectively, with 19 bases between them. CDR1 and CDR2 from the germline V gene are MNHNS and SASEGT. The CDR3 has 14 residues. CDR3 region: CALVQGSWDTEAFF. DNA for the CDR3: TGTGCCTTAGTCCAGGGTTCCTGGGACACTGAAGCTTTCTTT.

The rearrangement uses TRBV5-5 and TRBJ1-5; 12 bases are shared with TRBD1. The length of the CDR3 is 14 residues. V was clipped by 4 bases and J by 6 bases; unmatched bases: 2. Germline V CDR1 and CDR2: SGHKS, YYEKEE (reference sequence). CDR3 in amino acids: CASSGTGGSQPQHF. The CDR3 DNA reads TGTGCCAGCAGCGGGACAGGGGGCAGTCAGCCCCAGCATTTT.

The rearrangement uses TRBV5-5 and TRBJ2-7, with 8 nucleotides matching TRBD2. Looked up from germline, CDR1 is SGHKS and CDR2 is YYEKEE (reference sequence). V lost 0 bases, J lost 3 bases, and 2 bases stayed unmatched. The CDR3 spans 14 residues. CDR3 nucleotide sequence: TGTGCCAGCAGCTTGGTCGGGGGGGACTACGAGCAGTACTTC. It translates to CASSLVGGDYEQYF.

V gene TRBV5-4 combines with J gene TRBJ2-7; tentatively, D is TRBD1 (5 bases). CDR3 size: 15 residues. The V and J ends lost 0 bases and 1 base respectively, with 11 bases between them. Germline loops: CDR1 SGHNT, CDR2 YYREEE (reference sequence). This CDR3 is CASSLAGSGSYEQYF. The CDR3 DNA sequence: TGTGCCAGCAGCTTGGCCGGGTCAGGGTCCTACGAGCAGTACTTC. Together with reference TRBV5-4 and TRBJ2-7, the CDR3 gives the full variable domain: ETGVTQSPTHLIKTRGQQVTLRCSSQSGHNTVSWYQQALGQGPQFIFQYYREEENGRGNFPPRFSGLQFPNYSSELNVNALELDDSALYLCASSLAGSGSYEQYFGPGTRLTVT.

The V call is TRBV5-1, the J call TRBJ1-1, with a tentative D call TRBD1 (5 bases). V shed 2 bases and J shed 3 bases, with 11 bases lying between them. The germline V gene encodes CDR1 SGHRS and CDR2 YFSETQ. The CDR3 is 14 residues long. The CDR3: CASSLKVGDTEAFF. CDR3 in DNA: TGCGCCAGCAGCTTAAAGGTAGGGGACACTGAAGCTTTCTTT. The full variable domain, rest sourced from reference TRBV5-1 and TRBJ1-1, is KAGVTQTPRYLIKTRGQQVTLSCSPISGHRSVSWYQQTPGQGLQFLFEYFSETQRNKGNFPGRFSGRQFSNSRSEMNVSTLELGDSALYLCASSLKVGDTEAFFGQGTRLTVV.

The chain uses TRBV7-2 and TRBJ2-4; D not resolved. In germline, CDR1 is SGHTA, CDR2 FQGNSA. This CDR3 is built from 11 residues. Trimming stripped 2 bases from V and 8 bases from J, with 4 bases between. CDR3 loop: CASSLSDIQYF. For the CDR3, the DNA is TGTGCCAGCAGCTTATCGGACATTCAGTACTTC.

The chain links TRBV5-1 to TRBJ1-4; TRBD1 aligns across 7 bases. This CDR3 contains 15 residues. From germline, CDR1 is SGHRS and CDR2 YFSETQ. The junction had 9 bases not matched to a gene; V was cut back by 2 bases and J by 8 bases. This CDR3 reads CASSFGPGQREKLFF. As DNA, the CDR3 is TGCGCCAGCAGCTTTGGGCCGGGACAGAGAGAAAAACTGTTTTTT. The entire variable domain, with the rest obtained from reference TRBV5-1 and TRBJ1-4, is as follows: KAGVTQTPRYLIKTRGQQVTLSCSPISGHRSVSWYQQTPGQGLQFLFEYFSETQRNKGNFPGRFSGRQFSNSRSEMNVSTLELGDSALYLCASSFGPGQREKLFFGSGTQLSVL.

The chain couples TRBV5-1 to TRBJ2-1, with unresolved D. The germline gives CDR1 SGHRS, CDR2 YFSETQ. The CDR3 sequence is 13 residues long. V was cut by 4 bases and J by 4 bases, with 9 bases left in between. In DNA, the CDR3 is TGCGCCAGCAGCGGGCAGGATTACAATGAGCAGTTCTTC. Its translation: CASSGQDYNEQFF.

The chain carries TRBV10-3 and TRBJ2-3, with a weak D call TRBD2 (6 bases). Trimming removed 2 bases at V and 2 bases at J, with 14 bases between. In germline, CDR1 is ENHRY, CDR2 SYGVKD. The CDR3 covers 16 residues. The CDR3 nucleotides are TGTGCCATCAGTGAGGGGACTCTCGAATACACAGATACGCAGTATTTT. Amino acids: CAISEGTLEYTDTQYF.

This clone was seen only a few times. The gene calls are TRBV6-6 and TRBJ1-3, with a tentative D call TRBD1 (6 bases). This CDR3 comprises 15 residues. The germline V and J ends were trimmed by 6 bases and 6 bases, with 18 bases remaining between them. CDR1 MNHNY and CDR2 SVGAGI come from the germline V gene (reference sequence). The CDR3 nucleotides are TGTGCCAGCAGCCCCTCGGGGGGCTCCCTAAACACCATATATTTT. This translates into CASSPSGGSLNTIYF.

This clone was picked up a small number of times. The V call is TRBV11-3, the J call TRBJ1-1; 9 bases line up with TRBD1. V lost 5 bases to trimming and J lost 3 bases; unmatched junction nucleotides: 4. From germline, CDR1 is SGHNT and CDR2 YENEEA. This CDR3 spans 14 amino acids. The CDR3: CASSPQGADTEAFF. The CDR3 DNA reads as TGTGCCAGCAGCCCACAGGGGGCCGACACTGAAGCTTTCTTT.

Comments on this clone: The sample contains more than one DNA sequence encoding this CDR3. The chain recombines TRBV27 with TRBJ2-7, with 13 bases matching TRBD2. V lost 6 bases, J lost 11 bases, and 10 bases stayed unmatched. Germline V gene lookup returns CDR1 MNHEY and CDR2 SMNVEV (reference sequence). This CDR3 contains 14 residues. This chain's CDR3 is CASREGLAGLTEYF. The CDR3 nucleotides are TGTGCCAGCAGGGAGGGACTAGCGGGGCTCACTGAGTACTTC.

This rearrangement joins TRBV4-1 to TRBJ1-1, with 7 bases aligning to TRBD1. The CDR3 covers 16 residues. Per the germline V gene, CDR1 is MGHRA and CDR2 is YSYEKL. The junction had 9 bases not matched to a gene; V was cut back by 3 bases and J by 2 bases. CDR3 nucleotide sequence: TGCGCCAGCAGCCACCCCCAGGACAGGATCAACACTGAAGCTTTCTTT. Its translation is CASSHPQDRINTEAFF.